Listed here is a single T cell receptor beta chain. Its antigen remains unidentified. This entry comes from a study of PD-1 blockade in mismatch repair-deficient tumors. Background on the study: Patients had 12 to 13 mismatch repair-deficient cancer types and were previously treated and progressing.

Study outcomes and limitations: Tumor-resident clones, often absent from pretreatment blood, expanded after pembrolizumab and then contracted.

Clones were sequenced by immunoSEQ multiplex PCR, and TCRdb holds only the in-frame ones, with some missing. The sample consists of under 20,000 clones, 82% of them appearing once. Every patient had mismatch repair deficiency by PCR or immunohistochemistry. TCR sequencing covered a few patients who responded to pembrolizumab. The CDR3 runs 15 residues. Trimming left V 1 base short and J 8 bases short, with 15 bases between. In germline, CDR1 is SGHRS, CDR2 YFSETQ. The receptor was derived from an adult with mismatch repair-deficient cancer. The genes are TRBV5-1 and TRBJ1-4; D possibly corresponds to TRBD1 (6 bases). Sequencing was performed on PBMCs, taken 52 weeks after starting pembrolizumab. As DNA, the CDR3 is TGCGCCAGCAGCTTGATGCCAGGGGAAGGGGAAAAACTGTTTTTT. It translates to CASSLMPGEGEKLFF. Combining the CDR3 with reference TRBV5-1 and TRBJ1-4 gives the whole variable domain KAGVTQTPRYLIKTRGQQVTLSCSPISGHRSVSWYQQTPGQGLQFLFEYFSETQRNKGNFPGRFSGRQFSNSRSEMNVSTLELGDSALYLCASSLMPGEGEKLFFGSGTQLSVL.